This entry lists 15 T cell receptor beta chains sequenced from one sample in a study of cytomegalovirus exposure and HLA in healthy donors. Vbeta (60) and Jbeta (13) primers were used in the PCR. The table came from immunoSEQ multiplex PCR; TCRdb's copy has only in-frame clones and leaves some out. This table has some 180,000 clones, approximately 80% appearing once. The sequencing sample was made of PBMCs. These TCRs come from a woman aged 30 to 39 in good health and CMV-seropositive.

For the CDR3, the DNA is TGTGCCATCGCCGTCGGGGGGACTTCTGGAAACACCATATATTTT. Translated, it gives CAIAVGGTSGNTIYF. The chain links TRBV10-3 to TRBJ1-3, with a weak D call TRBD1 (5 bases). The CDR3 spans 15 residues. Germline lookup yields CDR1 ENHRY and CDR2 SYGVKD. V was cut by 8 bases and J by 1 base, with 15 bases left in between.

The chain uses TRBV28 and TRBJ1-5; TRBD1 matches at 9 bases. The CDR3 has 14 amino acids. The V and J ends lost 6 bases and 6 bases, in that order; junction bases with no gene match: 6. The V gene's germline CDR1 is MDHEN and CDR2 SYDVKM. The CDR3 here is CASRGDRVLQPQHF. In DNA, the CDR3 is TGTGCCAGCAGAGGGGACAGGGTACTTCAGCCCCAGCATTTT.

The chain links TRBV7-9 to TRBJ1-4, with TRBD1 matching 8 bases. J was trimmed by 5 bases and V by 5 bases; bases with no gene match: 10. Germline CDR1 reads SEHNR; CDR2 reads FQNEAQ (reference sequence). The CDR3 is made up of 16 amino acids. The DNA of the CDR3 is TGTGCCAGCAGCATTCCCCCGGGACAGGAAAATGAAAAACTGTTTTTT. Its translation: CASSIPPGQENEKLFF.

J is TRBJ1-2 and V is TRBV11-1; D ambiguous. This CDR3 region has 15 residues. V gave up 1 base and J gave up 4 bases, with 13 bases separating them. Germline CDR1 is SGHAT and CDR2 is FQDESV (reference sequence). The CDR3 region has the DNA TGTGCCAGCAGCTTAGGCCCCCCAGGAACCTATGGCTACACCTTC. The encoded protein is CASSLGPPGTYGYTF.

Written as DNA, the CDR3 is TGTGCCAGCAGCCCAGGGACAGGGCAGAACAATTCACCCCTCCACTTT. This encodes CASSPGTGQNNSPLHF. The chain recombines TRBV5-6 with TRBJ1-6; TRBD1 matches 9 bases. The V gene's germline CDR1 is SGHDT and CDR2 YYEEEE. After removal of 4 bases from V and 7 bases from J, the junction contained 9 bases not matched to a gene. CDR3 length: 16 amino acids.

The chain recombines TRBV18 with TRBJ1-6, with 9 bases that match TRBD1. Trimming cost V 5 bases and J 10 bases; bases outside gene matches: 9. Germline lookup yields CDR1 KGHSH and CDR2 LQKENI. The CDR3 length is 15 residues. The CDR3 region is CASSNKQGAGSPLHF. CDR3 coding DNA: TGTGCCAGCTCAAACAAACAGGGGGCAGGGTCACCCCTCCACTTT.

This chain connects TRBV27 to TRBJ2-3, with a tentative D call TRBD2 (6 bases). This CDR3 region has 17 residues. Germline V gene lookup returns CDR1 MNHEY and CDR2 SMNVEV (reference sequence). V was shortened by 6 bases and J by 0 bases, with 19 bases between the two germline ends. The CDR3 here is CASSPWGDLTSTDTQYF. The CDR3 DNA reads as TGTGCCAGCAGCCCCTGGGGGGACCTTACTAGCACAGATACGCAGTATTTT.

The chain has TRBV5-4 and TRBJ1-1; D not resolved. This CDR3 has 14 amino acids. The germline CDR1 and CDR2 sequences are SGHNT and YYREEE (reference sequence). V shed 2 bases and J shed 5 bases, with 13 bases lying between them. Here the CDR3 DNA reads TGTGCCAGCAGCTTTGGGATCACGGGGACTGAAGCTTTCTTT. Its translation: CASSFGITGTEAFF.

V usage is TRBV10-1 and J usage is TRBJ2-2; possibly TRBD2 for D (6 bases). CDR1 WNHNN and CDR2 SYGVQD come from the germline V gene (reference sequence). The V end was cut by 6 bases, the J end by 5 bases, with 13 bases between. The CDR3 runs 14 residues. The CDR3 loop is CASSRDSRTGELFF. The DNA of the CDR3 is TGCGCCAGCAGCAGGGACTCCCGAACCGGGGAGCTGTTTTTT.

This CDR3 is CASSFGQGYGYTF. The DNA for the CDR3 is TGTGCCAGCAGCTTTGGCCAGGGTTACGGCTACACCTTC. This chain joins TRBV5-4 and TRBJ1-2; tentatively, D is TRBD1 (5 bases). CDR1 is SGHNT, CDR2 YYREEE, per germline (reference sequence). V was cut by 2 bases and J by 8 bases, with 13 bases left in between. The CDR3 length is 13 residues.

This chain joins TRBV18 and TRBJ2-5; 9 positions agree with TRBD1. CDR3 length: 16 residues. Germline CDR1 reads KGHSH; CDR2 reads LQKENI. The V and J ends lost 3 bases and 7 bases, in that order; junction bases with no gene match: 12. The CDR3: CASSPAGTGIIGTQYF. The CDR3 nucleotides are TGTGCCAGCTCACCTGCCGGGACAGGGATCATCGGGACCCAGTACTTC.

This chain links TRBV4-1 with TRBJ2-7; D gene uncertain. The V gene's germline CDR1 is MGHRA and CDR2 YSYEKL. Trimming took off 1 base at V and 3 bases at J, with 13 bases between the two ends. This CDR3 is built from 15 residues. The CDR3 DNA reads as TGCGCCAGCAGCCAAGGGTCCAGCGCTAGCTACGAGCAGTACTTC. Translation: CASSQGSSASYEQYF.

The V and J genes are TRBV5-5 and TRBJ2-5; D not resolved. Trimming removed 4 bases from V and 4 bases from J, with 8 bases in between. Germline-derived CDR1 and CDR2 are SGHKS and YYEKEE (reference sequence). The CDR3 loop spans 12 amino acids. This CDR3 reads CASSPEAETQYF. CDR3 nucleotide sequence: TGTGCCAGCAGCCCCGAAGCAGAGACCCAGTACTTC.

In DNA form, the CDR3 reads TGTGCCAGCAGCTCCGGGACTAGCGGGAAGGGTTACAATGAGCAGTTCTTC. This sequence encodes CASSSGTSGKGYNEQFF. V is TRBV7-8 and J is TRBJ2-1, with TRBD2 matching 13 bases. CDR1 and CDR2 (germline): SGHVS, FQNEAQ. The CDR3 totals 17 residues. Losses at the gene ends were 4 bases for V and 4 bases for J; bases not matched to a gene: 7.

The genes are TRBV7-8 and TRBJ1-4, with D perhaps TRBD1 (5 bases). Deletions cut 2 bases from V and 5 bases from J, with 9 bases between. Germline V CDR1 and CDR2: SGHVS, FQNEAQ. This CDR3 is built from 14 residues. The CDR3 region has the DNA TGTGCCAGCAGCTTAATGACAGCAAATGAAAAACTGTTTTTT. Its translation is CASSLMTANEKLFF.